A selection of T cell receptor beta chains follows, all from one sample in a study of Ad26.COV2.S vaccination and SARS-CoV-2 variants. Using immunoSEQ multiplex PCR, the repertoire was profiled, and TCRdb retains in-frame clones only, with some absent. The sample lists 150,000 to 200,000 clones; around nine tenths were seen once. The starting material was peripheral blood, obtained after recovery from COVID-19. The receptors come from a human donor who had recovered from COVID-19. Each CDR3 is given with its conserved first and last residue. Fields, in order: clone size, D gene, J gene, V gene, CDR3 DNA, CDR3 protein. The D gene is left open where the match is weak. Clone size, where shown, is once, few, many, or a class for clones that have expanded.

once | - | TRBJ1-3 | TRBV3-1/TRBV3-2 | TGTGCCAGCAGCCTATGGTGGAGTGGGCAGACGTCTGGAAACACCATATATTTT | CASSLWWSGQTSGNTIYF
- | TRBD1 | TRBJ2-1 | TRBV19 | TGTGCCAGTACCCGCACAGGGGTCGAGCAGTTCTTC | CASTRTGVEQFF
- | TRBD2 | TRBJ2-3 | TRBV28 | TGTGCCAGCAGTTATGGTCTCGCGGAGGGACTAGCGGGGGCACCGGGAGATACGCAGTATTTT | CASSYGLAEGLAGAPGDTQYF
- | TRBD1 | TRBJ1-6 | TRBV10-2 | TGCGCCAGCAGCCGACAGGGAGGTAATTCACCCCTCCACTTT | CASSRQGGNSPLHF
once | - | TRBJ1-1 | TRBV6-4 | TGTGCCAGCAAAAACGAGGGATTGAGCACTGAAGCTTTCTTT | CASKNEGLSTEAFF
- | - | TRBJ1-2 | TRBV7-2 | TGTGCCAGCAGCTTAGACCAACCTTATGGCTACACCTTC | CASSLDQPYGYTF
once | - | TRBJ2-1 | TRBV5-6 | TGTGCCAGCAGCTCCCCCGTGTCCAATGAGCAGTTCTTC | CASSSPVSNEQFF
once | TRBD1 | TRBJ2-2 | TRBV5-1 | TGCGCCAGCAGCCAGGGACAGGGGAAGGCCGGGGAGCTGTTTTTT | CASSQGQGKAGELFF
- | - | TRBJ1-2 | TRBV5-1 | TGCGCCAGCAGCTTTCGATCGAACTATGGCTACACCTTC | CASSFRSNYGYTF
once | TRBD2 | TRBJ2-5 | TRBV5-1 | TGCGCCAGCAGTTTAACAAGCGGGAGGGGGGAGACCCAGTACTTC | CASSLTSGRGETQYF
once | - | TRBJ2-7 | TRBV7-2 | TGTGCCAGCAGCCAGGGGACAATAAGACCCTACGAGCAGTACTTC | CASSQGTIRPYEQYF
- | TRBD2 | TRBJ2-1 | TRBV28 | TGTGCCAGCAGTTCTTACATTGGGACTAGTACTATCAATGAGCAGTTCTTC | CASSSYIGTSTINEQFF
- | TRBD1 | TRBJ2-7 | TRBV18 | TGTGCCAGCTCACCAGGGAAAAGACAGGGGCACTACGAGCAGTACTTC | CASSPGKRQGHYEQYF
- | - | TRBJ1-6 | TRBV5-1 | TGCGCCAGCAGCCAAGATCAGGGTTCACCCCTCCACTTT | CASSQDQGSPLHF
- | - | TRBJ2-1 | TRBV3-1/TRBV3-2 | TGTGCCAGCAGCCAAGGGGCGGGAAGCGGCGATGAGCAGTTCTTC | CASSQGAGSGDEQFF
- | TRBD1 | TRBJ1-1 | TRBV19 | TGTGCCAGTAGTAGACAGGGGACGGAAGCTTTCTTT | CASSRQGTEAFF
- | - | TRBJ2-7 | TRBV7-8 | TGTGCCAGCAGCGCCATCCTCACCGGACCCACCGGGGGGCAGTACTTC | CASSAILTGPTGGQYF
- | TRBD1 | TRBJ2-5 | TRBV7-8 | TGTGCCAGCAGCAGGGACAGGGGAGAGACCCAGTACTTC | CASSRDRGETQYF
- | - | TRBJ1-5 | TRBV5-5 | TGTGCCAGCAGCTCGGGCCCAGGCGATTATAGCAATCAGCCCCAGCATTTT | CASSSGPGDYSNQPQHF
once | TRBD2 | TRBJ2-1 | TRBV5-4 | TGTGCCAGCAGCTTGGCGTTTGGTAGCGGGGCATACAATGAGCAGTTCTTC | CASSLAFGSGAYNEQFF
- | - | TRBJ1-1 | TRBV12-5 | TGTGCTAGTGCCTCGACAGAAAACACTGAAGCTTTCTTT | CASASTENTEAFF
- | - | TRBJ2-1 | TRBV27 | TGTGCCAGCAGTCACCCCTGGGGGGATCTCAACAATGAGCAGTTCTTC | CASSHPWGDLNNEQFF
few | - | TRBJ1-3 | TRBV10-3 | TGTGCCATCAGCGGAACTGGAAACACCATATATTTT | CAISGTGNTIYF
- | TRBD1 | TRBJ1-5 | TRBV7-9 | TGTGCCAGCAGCTTGGGACAGTCGGATCAGCCCCAGCATTTT | CASSLGQSDQPQHF
- | - | TRBJ2-2 | TRBV7-9 | TGTGCCCCCGGCGGGGAGCTGTTTTTT | CAPGGELFF
- | TRBD1 | TRBJ1-5 | TRBV2 | TGTGCCAGCAGGGAACAGGGGGCGCCGATTGCGTGGGATCAGCCCCAGCATTTT | CASREQGAPIAWDQPQHF
- | TRBD2 | TRBJ2-1 | TRBV6-6 | TGTGCCGGAGGGACTAGGGAGATAAATGAGCAGTTCTTC | CAGGTREINEQFF
- | TRBD2 | TRBJ2-1 | TRBV6-6 | TGTGCCAGCAGCTATAGCGGGGGGGCGGGGAATGAGCAGTTCTTC | CASSYSGGAGNEQFF
- | - | TRBJ2-1 | TRBV5-5 | TGTGCCAGCAGCACAACCGGGACACAGTTTTACTACAATGAGCAGTTCTTC | CASSTTGTQFYYNEQFF
- | - | TRBJ1-1 | TRBV5-1 | TGCGCCAGCAGTATGAACACTGAAGCTTTCTTT | CASSMNTEAFF
- | - | TRBJ2-1 | TRBV7-2 | TGTGCCAGCAGCTTAGAGTGGGGAGGATACAATGAGCAGTTCTTC | CASSLEWGGYNEQFF
- | - | TRBJ2-5 | TRBV3-1/TRBV3-2 | TGTGCCAGCAGCCAAGGTGGAGGGAAGGAAGAGACCCAGTACTTC | CASSQGGGKEETQYF
- | - | TRBJ1-2 | TRBV25-1 | TGTGCCAGCACGGGTCCCCTCTATGGCTACACCTTC | CASTGPLYGYTF
- | - | TRBJ1-2 | TRBV18 | TGTGCCAGCTCACCCGAGGACCCTCTACGGAATGGCTACACCTTC | CASSPEDPLRNGYTF
- | TRBD1 | TRBJ2-2 | TRBV2 | TGTGCCAGCAGTTGGGACAGGAACACCGGGGAGCTGTTTTTT | CASSWDRNTGELFF
- | - | TRBJ2-3 | TRBV28 | TGTGCCAGCACCACCGCGGGCCGAGATACGCAGTATTTT | CASTTAGRDTQYF
- | TRBD2 | TRBJ2-7 | TRBV6-5 | TGTGCCAGCAGAACGGGGACTAGGCACTACGAGCAGTACTTC | CASRTGTRHYEQYF
- | TRBD1 | TRBJ2-2 | TRBV5-4 | TGTGCCAGCAGCTCAAGACAGGGGGTGAACACCGGGGAGCTGTTTTTT | CASSSRQGVNTGELFF
- | TRBD2 | TRBJ2-2 | TRBV5-5 | TGTGCCAGCAGCTTGATCGGGACTAGCGGGAGATACACCGGGGAGCTGTTTTTT | CASSLIGTSGRYTGELFF
- | - | TRBJ1-5 | TRBV28 | TGTGCCAGCAGTTTATATGAAGGGCAGAGCAATCAGCCCCAGCATTTT | CASSLYEGQSNQPQHF
- | - | TRBJ2-3 | TRBV3-1/TRBV3-2 | TGTGCCAGCAGCTCTCAAGGAGATACGCAGTATTTT | CASSSQGDTQYF
once | TRBD1 | TRBJ1-5 | TRBV6-1 | TGTGCCAGCAGTGAAATGGGACAGGGAACCACCTCGCCCCAGCATTTT | CASSEMGQGTTSPQHF
- | TRBD1 | TRBJ2-1 | TRBV30 | TGTGCCGGCCGGGACAGGGGCTTTACTGAGCAGTTCTTC | CAGRDRGFTEQFF
- | - | TRBJ1-6 | TRBV20-1 | TGCAGTGCTAGTCGCGGAAGCTCCTATAATTCACCCCTCCACTTT | CSASRGSSYNSPLHF
- | TRBD2 | TRBJ2-5 | TRBV7-8 | TGTGCCAGCAGCTTAGGCGGGGGGCGTGAGACCCAGTACTTC | CASSLGGGRETQYF
- | TRBD1 | TRBJ1-1 | TRBV2 | TGTGCCAGCAGTGCTCCGGGACAGACTGAAGCTTTCTTT | CASSAPGQTEAFF